These 24 T cell receptor beta chains were sequenced from one sample in a study of graft-versus-host responses after intestinal transplantation. Co-plating was performed using some 200,000 CFSE-labeled responder cells and some 200,000 irradiated, violet-dye-labeled stimulator cells. Here immunoSEQ multiplex PCR was the method, and the copy in TCRdb shows in-frame clones only, minus some. This sample carries around 8,000 clones, approximately 31% of them seen once, and the ten largest clones take around 2%. Sample: alloreactive CD8+ T cells from a mixed lymphocyte reaction culture, taken before intestinal transplant. Regarding subset: CFSE-low proliferating T cells sorted from roughly 6-day pre-transplant mixed lymphocyte reaction (GvH or HvG direction). All receptors derive from a human patient who received an intestinal transplant.

V usage is TRBV5-1 and J usage is TRBJ2-1; 9 positions match TRBD2. This CDR3 comprises 18 residues. V was pared by 3 bases and J by 2 bases, with 12 bases of the junction left unmatched. Per germline, CDR1 SGHRS and CDR2 YFSETQ. The CDR3 protein is CASSSSTSGGGPYNEQFF. The DNA of the CDR3 is TGCGCCAGCAGCTCTTCGACTAGCGGTGGAGGTCCCTACAATGAGCAGTTCTTC.

The rearrangement uses TRBV27 and TRBJ2-7; tentative D call: TRBD2 (6 bases). V was pared by 0 bases and J by 1 base, with 13 bases between. Germline V CDR1 and CDR2: MNHEY, SMNVEV (reference sequence). This CDR3 has 16 amino acids. DNA for the CDR3: TGTGCCAGCAGTTTATCCGTGGGGGACTGGTCCTACGAGCAGTACTTC. Amino acid sequence: CASSLSVGDWSYEQYF.

The chain uses TRBV27 and TRBJ2-1; TRBD2 matches at 7 bases. J lost 4 bases, V lost 2 bases, and 8 bases had no gene match. Germline CDR1 MNHEY, CDR2 SMNVEV (reference sequence). This CDR3 comprises 16 residues. As DNA, the CDR3 is TGTGCCAGCAGTTTAATCTCTAGCGGCCTATACAATGAGCAGTTCTTC. The encoded protein is CASSLISSGLYNEQFF.

The rearrangement uses TRBV5-4 and TRBJ2-3, with 13 bases identical to TRBD2. CDR1 and CDR2 from the germline V gene are SGHNT and YYREEE (reference sequence). The CDR3 length is 15 residues. V shed 4 bases and J 4 bases; nucleotides not matched to a gene: 3. The CDR3 protein is CASSTGLAGADTQYF. The CDR3 DNA reads as TGTGCCAGCAGCACCGGACTAGCGGGGGCAGATACGCAGTATTTT.

J is TRBJ2-1 and V is TRBV6-4; 9 bases fit TRBD2. With V trimmed by 3 bases and J by 3 bases, 3 bases remained unmatched. CDR3 length: 15 residues. Per germline, CDR1 MRHNA and CDR2 SNTAGT. CDR3: CASSETSGHYNEQFF. The CDR3 bases are TGTGCCAGCAGTGAAACTAGCGGGCACTACAATGAGCAGTTCTTC.

V usage is TRBV7-2 and J usage is TRBJ2-3, with TRBD2 identical over 9 bases. Trimming cost V 0 bases and J 0 bases; bases outside gene matches: 16. The CDR3 is 21 amino acids. Germline values: CDR1 SGHTA, CDR2 FQGNSA. The CDR3 reads CASSLALFGRLAGSSTDTQYF. CDR3 sequence (DNA): TGTGCCAGCAGCTTAGCGCTATTTGGACGTCTAGCGGGATCTAGCACAGATACGCAGTATTTT.

This clone occurred a few times. The CDR3, as DNA: TGTGCCAGCGGGAATCGGGGACTAGGGTATCTCAATGAGCAGTTCTTC. This codes for CASGNRGLGYLNEQFF. The V gene is TRBV9, the J gene TRBJ2-1; 8 positions match TRBD2. The germline V gene has CDR1 SGDLS and CDR2 YYNGEE. The CDR3 totals 16 residues. V trimming: 7 bases; J trimming: 6 bases; junction bases outside the gene matches: 15.

J is TRBJ1-2 and V is TRBV27; 8 nucleotides align to TRBD1. Germline V gives CDR1 MNHEY, CDR2 SMNVEV (reference sequence). The J segment lost 4 bases and the V segment lost 6 bases, leaving 10 bases of the junction unmatched. The CDR3 is made up of 15 amino acids. CDR3 loop: CASSPYRGDFYGYTF. CDR3 bases: TGTGCCAGCAGCCCCTACAGGGGGGACTTCTATGGCTACACCTTC.

In its sample, this clone was seen a few times. The V gene is TRBV2, the J gene TRBJ1-5; a weak D match, TRBD1 (5 bases). Germline V gives CDR1 SNHLY, CDR2 FYNNEI. This CDR3 is built from 16 residues. Between the trimmed V and J ends, which lost 6 bases and 0 bases, there was a span of 15 bases. CDR3 in DNA: TGTGCCAGCAGCGTTAGGACATACTTTAGCAATCAGCCCCAGCATTTT. Protein product: CASSVRTYFSNQPQHF.

The CDR3 nucleotides read TGTGCCTGGAGCATGGGAAACACCATATATTTT. This gives the protein CAWSMGNTIYF. The chain recombines TRBV30 with TRBJ1-3; no clear D gene. V was clipped by 3 bases and J by 4 bases, with 4 bases between them. The CDR3 consists of 11 residues. Germline V gene lookup returns CDR1 GTSNPN and CDR2 SVGIG (reference sequence).

The V and J genes are TRBV7-8 and TRBJ2-3, with D possibly TRBD1 on 6 matching bases. The CDR3 has 15 amino acids. Germline V gene data show CDR1 as SGHVS and CDR2 as FQNEAQ. Deletions cut 4 bases from V and 2 bases from J, with 13 bases between. The CDR3 loop reads CASSSAGTTTDTQYF. The CDR3 DNA sequence: TGTGCCAGCAGCTCTGCCGGGACAACCACAGATACGCAGTATTTT.

J is TRBJ2-1 and V is TRBV4-3; tentatively, D is TRBD2 (6 bases). Per germline, CDR1 LGHNA and CDR2 YSLEER. Trimming left V 0 bases short and J 3 bases short, with 9 bases between. CDR3 length: 15 residues. The CDR3, as DNA: TGCGCCAGCAGCCAAGATTCGGGACTCTACAATGAGCAGTTCTTC. It is translated as CASSQDSGLYNEQFF.

V gene TRBV7-9 combines with J gene TRBJ1-1; no clear D. Trimming stripped 2 bases from V and 6 bases from J, with 16 bases between. Germline CDR1 and CDR2: SEHNR and FQNEAQ (reference sequence). This CDR3 spans 15 amino acids. The CDR3 reads CASSLLSPPGAEAFF. Here the CDR3 DNA reads TGTGCCAGCAGCTTATTGTCCCCCCCCGGGGCTGAAGCTTTCTTT.

Only a few counts were recorded for this clone. This sequence joins TRBV5-6 and TRBJ2-7, with D uncertain. Germline V gives CDR1 SGHDT, CDR2 YYEEEE. V lost 4 bases, J lost 4 bases, and 12 bases lay in between. The CDR3 has 13 residues. CDR3 nucleotides: TGTGCCAGCAGCATTGTTCCGGGTTACGAGCAGTACTTC. Protein product: CASSIVPGYEQYF.

The chain has TRBV6-1 and TRBJ1-1; the match to TRBD1 covers 8 bases. V lost 3 bases, J lost 3 bases, and 0 bases stayed unmatched. The germline V gene encodes CDR1 MNHNS and CDR2 SASEGT. This CDR3 region has 13 residues. CDR3 loop: CASSDRGHTEAFF. CDR3 nucleotides: TGTGCCAGCAGTGACAGGGGGCACACTGAAGCTTTCTTT.

This clone showed up just a few times. V usage is TRBV6-6 and J usage is TRBJ1-3; D is perhaps TRBD1 (5 bases). The CDR3 contains 16 residues. Germline V gives CDR1 MNHNY, CDR2 SVGAGI (reference sequence). V was trimmed by 7 bases and J by 4 bases, leaving 20 bases between them. The CDR3 nucleotides are TGTGCCAGCACCCTCGTGCAGGGTCCTGCCGGAAACACCATATATTTT. Translation gives CASTLVQGPAGNTIYF.

This chain links TRBV27 with TRBJ1-5, with 9 bases fitting TRBD1. The CDR3 is 15 amino acids. CDR1 MNHEY and CDR2 SMNVEV come from the germline V gene (reference sequence). Trimming cost V 3 bases and J 5 bases; bases outside gene matches: 5. The chain's CDR3 is CASSLRQGVYQPQHF. Written as DNA, the CDR3 is TGTGCCAGCAGTTTGCGACAGGGGGTTTATCAGCCCCAGCATTTT.

In its sample, this clone was seen a few times. This chain uses TRBV9 with TRBJ2-2; TRBD1 might be the D (7 bases). Trimming removed 4 bases from V and 1 base from J, with 20 bases in between. The CDR3 runs to 18 residues. Looked up from germline, CDR1 is SGDLS and CDR2 is YYNGEE. CDR3 sequence (DNA): TGTGCCAGCAGCCAACCCCGGCAGGGGGGCCGGAACACCGGGGAGCTGTTTTTT. Translated, it gives CASSQPRQGGRNTGELFF. Using reference TRBV9 and TRBJ2-2 for the parts outside the CDR3, the full variable domain is DSGVTQTPKHLITATGQRVTLRCSPRSGDLSVYWYQQSLDQGLQFLIQYYNGEERAKGNILERFSAQQFPDLHSELNLSSLELGDSALYFCASSQPRQGGRNTGELFFGEGSRLTVL.

The V call is TRBV19, the J call TRBJ1-2; no clear D. Deletions cut 3 bases from V and 3 bases from J, with 20 bases between. The CDR3 has 17 residues. The V gene's germline CDR1 is LNHDA and CDR2 SQIVND (reference sequence). For the CDR3, the DNA is TGTGCCAGTAGTATTGAGCCAGGAAGGCCGCACGACTATGGCTACACCTTC. This translates into CASSIEPGRPHDYGYTF. Full variable domain (missing parts from reference TRBV19 and TRBJ1-2): DGGITQSPKYLFRKEGQNVTLSCEQNLNHDAMYWYRQDPGQGLRLIYYSQIVNDFQKGDIAEGYSVSREKKESFPLTVTSAQKNPTAFYLCASSIEPGRPHDYGYTFGSGTRLTVV.

The genes are TRBV30 and TRBJ2-1, with 7 bases identical to TRBD2. The CDR3 spans 11 residues. The V gene end was trimmed by 5 bases and the J gene end by 7 bases; junction bases not matched to a gene: 2. Germline V gene sequence: CDR1 GTSNPN, CDR2 SVGIG (reference sequence). The CDR3 sequence is CAWGAGNEQFF. The CDR3 coding sequence is TGTGCCTGGGGAGCGGGAAATGAGCAGTTCTTC.

This sequence joins TRBV12-1 and TRBJ2-3; the table calls TRBD2, which could not be checked here. TRBV12-1 is reported as a pseudogene. The CDR3 covers 16 residues. Here the CDR3 reads CASSFVLAGYTDTQYF. The DNA of the CDR3 is TGTGCCAGCAGTTTTGTTCTAGCGGGCTACACAGATACGCAGTATTTT.

This rearrangement joins TRBV9 to TRBJ1-5; 7 bases match TRBD1. Germline CDR1 is SGDLS and CDR2 is YYNGEE. The CDR3 is 15 amino acids. The J segment lost 3 bases and the V segment lost 5 bases, leaving 8 bases of the junction unmatched. CDR3 DNA sequence: TGTGCCAGCAGTGGCGGAGGGGGCGTCAATCAGCCCCAGCATTTT. Translated: CASSGGGGVNQPQHF.

This rearrangement joins TRBV29-1 to TRBJ2-7, with 9 positions matching TRBD1. This CDR3 comprises 13 residues. The germline CDR1 and CDR2 sequences are SQVTM and ANQGSEA. After removal of 7 bases from V and 2 bases from J, the junction contained 6 bases not matched to a gene. The CDR3 sequence is CSATTGGPYEQYF. CDR3 nucleotide sequence: TGCAGCGCCACTACAGGGGGCCCCTACGAGCAGTACTTC.

The chain has TRBV4-3 and TRBJ2-5; 9 bases align to TRBD2. The germline V gene encodes CDR1 LGHNA and CDR2 YSLEER. The CDR3 totals 16 residues. J lost 5 bases, V lost 0 bases, and 7 bases had no gene match. The CDR3 DNA sequence: TGCGCCAGCAGCCAAGATTTGCTAGCGGGGTGGGAGACCCAGTACTTC. Translating it yields CASSQDLLAGWETQYF.